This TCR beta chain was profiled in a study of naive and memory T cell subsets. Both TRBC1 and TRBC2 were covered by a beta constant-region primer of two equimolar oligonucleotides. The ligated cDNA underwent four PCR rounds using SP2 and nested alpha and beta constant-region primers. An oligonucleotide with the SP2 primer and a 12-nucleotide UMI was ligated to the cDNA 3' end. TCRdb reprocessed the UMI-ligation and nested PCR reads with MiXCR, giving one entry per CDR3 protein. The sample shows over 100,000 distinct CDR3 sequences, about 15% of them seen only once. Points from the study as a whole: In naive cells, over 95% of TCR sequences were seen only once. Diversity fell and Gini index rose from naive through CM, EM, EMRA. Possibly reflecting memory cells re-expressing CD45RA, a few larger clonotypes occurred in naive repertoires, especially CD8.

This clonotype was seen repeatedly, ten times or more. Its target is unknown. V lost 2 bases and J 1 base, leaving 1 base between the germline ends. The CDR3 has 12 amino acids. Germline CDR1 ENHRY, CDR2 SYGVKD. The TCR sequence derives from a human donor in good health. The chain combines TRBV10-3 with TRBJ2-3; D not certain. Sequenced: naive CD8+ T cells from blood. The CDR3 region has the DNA TGTGCCATCAGTGAGGGCACAGATACGCAGTATTTT. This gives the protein CAISEGTDTQYF.